A selection of T cell receptor beta chains follows, all from one sample in a study of shared clonotypes between healthy human individuals. The method was immunoSEQ multiplex PCR; TCRdb's version includes in-frame clones alone and lacks a portion of them. The data show millions of clones, with 95% seen just once and about 0.13% held by the top ten. Sequences were obtained from naive CD4+ T cells sorted from blood. Every receptor here comes from a man aged 18 to 29 in good health. CDR3s include the opening cysteine and the closing phenylalanine or tryptophan. Each record gives: V gene, J gene, CDR3 protein.

V gene: TRBV29-1; J gene: TRBJ2-6; CDR3 protein: CSVRSSGASGANVLTF
V gene: TRBV28; J gene: TRBJ1-2; CDR3 protein: CASSTPGRPGHTF
V gene: TRBV29-1; J gene: TRBJ2-3; CDR3 protein: CSVESGTDTQYF
V gene: TRBV29-1; J gene: TRBJ2-2; CDR3 protein: CSGKITANTGELFF
V gene: TRBV30; J gene: TRBJ1-5; CDR3 protein: CAWSYSNQPQHF
V gene: TRBV5-1; J gene: TRBJ1-4; CDR3 protein: CASSLGRGLNEKLFF
V gene: TRBV4-1; J gene: TRBJ1-4; CDR3 protein: CASSQVPYLGEKLFF
V gene: TRBV7-7; J gene: TRBJ2-5; CDR3 protein: CASSLAQGNQETQYF
V gene: TRBV7-9; J gene: TRBJ1-5; CDR3 protein: CASSPDVGTGWGAQHF
V gene: TRBV11-2; J gene: TRBJ1-4; CDR3 protein: CASSLRGWEGEKLFF
V gene: TRBV6-5; J gene: TRBJ2-7; CDR3 protein: CASSSREGRGQYF
V gene: TRBV5-1; J gene: TRBJ2-7; CDR3 protein: CASSPDTGGRYEQYF
V gene: TRBV5-1; J gene: TRBJ2-1; CDR3 protein: CASSLGGGQGNNEQFF
V gene: TRBV11-2; J gene: TRBJ2-1; CDR3 protein: CASSLNRLRDEQFF
V gene: TRBV7-6; J gene: TRBJ2-3; CDR3 protein: CASSRTSGGATGTDTQYF
V gene: TRBV5-8; J gene: TRBJ1-3; CDR3 protein: CASSSEWDRTGRFSGNTIYF
V gene: TRBV28; J gene: TRBJ1-1; CDR3 protein: CASSSRDREAFF
V gene: TRBV5-1; J gene: TRBJ1-2; CDR3 protein: CASSLEGQGASGYTF
V gene: TRBV19; J gene: TRBJ1-4; CDR3 protein: CASSARQGMREKLFF
V gene: TRBV7-2; J gene: TRBJ2-7; CDR3 protein: CASSLKGLAGGFYEQYF
V gene: TRBV7-6; J gene: TRBJ2-5; CDR3 protein: CASSTGQGAGETQYF
V gene: TRBV5-8; J gene: TRBJ1-3; CDR3 protein: CASSSGTASGNTIYF
V gene: TRBV15; J gene: TRBJ2-3; CDR3 protein: CATSSPSAADTQYF
V gene: TRBV5-1; J gene: TRBJ2-5; CDR3 protein: CASSLGVVETQYF
V gene: TRBV5-4; J gene: TRBJ2-5; CDR3 protein: CASSPDSGETQYF
V gene: TRBV19; J gene: TRBJ1-4; CDR3 protein: CASSLAGVSTNEKLFF
V gene: TRBV7-9; J gene: TRBJ2-1; CDR3 protein: CASTPGLAEGSYNEQFF